This TCR beta chain originates from a study of blood T cell repertoires in COVID-19. Whole-study context: Recovery among Cohort 3 donors was established by two negative PCRs, clearance, or symptom resolution.

Authors' methods: From reference gene primer amplification, estimates of nucleated cell counts were derived. Here immunoSEQ multiplex PCR was the method, and the copy in TCRdb shows in-frame clones only, minus some. V and J calls and clone size follow that table, whereas D and trimming were derived from the DNA. Of some 300,000 clones listed, 88% are singletons. Enrollees, about 18 to 90 years old, lived in about two dozen US areas. Clinical history as reported by participants underpinned cohort assignment. The CDR3 has 14 amino acids. Trimming left V 1 base short and J 4 bases short, with 10 bases between. The germline V gene has CDR1 MNHEY and CDR2 SVGAGI.

V and J are TRBV6-5 and TRBJ1-2; D is possibly TRBD1 (5 bases). This receptor was taken from a woman in her sixties in a cohort exposed to, infected with or recovered from COVID-19 (not recorded which). The sequenced sample was PBMCs or T cells enriched from blood (not recorded which). The CDR3 here is CASSYFGGSYGYTF. The CDR3 region has the DNA TGTGCCAGCAGTTACTTCGGGGGAAGCTATGGCTACACCTTC.